These T cell receptor beta chains were read from a single sample in a study of technical replicates of blood from several donors. TCRdb's table, derived via immunoSEQ multiplex PCR, lists solely in-frame clones and lacks some. The profile covers around 86,000 clones, with 90% to 97% appearing a single time and 0.2% taken by the ten largest. The specimen was T cells isolated from PBMCs. The receptors derive from a human donor in good health. Each CDR3 is given with its conserved first and last residue. The D gene is left open where the match is weak. Rows may omit the clone size; those that give it use once, few, many or a size class.

D gene	V gene	clone size	J gene	CDR3 protein	CDR3 DNA
.	TRBV6-1	.	TRBJ2-7	CASRAGQQFSEQYF	TGTGCCAGCAGGGCGGGACAGCAGTTCTCCGAGCAGTACTTC
.	TRBV27	.	TRBJ2-2	CASSFFGGGTGELFF	TGTGCCAGCAGTTTTTTCGGTGGAGGCACCGGGGAGCTGTTTTTT
.	TRBV6-1	.	TRBJ1-2	CASSEATTYGYTF	TGTGCCAGCAGTGAAGCAACAACCTATGGCTACACCTTC
TRBD1	TRBV7-2	.	TRBJ2-1	CASSLAGQGIEQFF	TGTGCCAGCAGCTTAGCGGGACAGGGGATTGAGCAGTTCTTC
.	TRBV5-1	.	TRBJ1-2	CASSRDTNYGYTF	TGCGCCAGCAGTCGGGACACCAACTATGGCTACACCTTC
TRBD2	TRBV7-9	.	TRBJ2-3	CASSEVAGADTQYF	TGTGCCAGCAGTGAGGTGGCGGGAGCAGATACGCAGTATTTT
.	TRBV29-1	.	TRBJ1-1	CSVEGTVRLEAFF	TGCAGCGTTGAAGGGACAGTCCGCCTCGAAGCTTTCTTT
TRBD1	TRBV2	.	TRBJ1-4	CASSGLVGGLKATNEKLFF	TGTGCCAGCTCCGGCCTGGTAGGGGGCTTAAAAGCAACTAATGAAAAACTGTTTTTT
TRBD2	TRBV5-6	.	TRBJ2-7	CASSLAEVAGLSF	TGTGCCAGCAGCTTGGCCGAGGTAGCGGGACTATCGTTC
.	TRBV5-4	once	TRBJ1-3	CATHGGGRSGNTIYF	TGTGCCACCCACGGCGGGGGGCGGTCTGGAAACACCATATATTTT
TRBD1	TRBV7-9	.	TRBJ2-2	CASSLRQGGKAGELFF	TGTGCCAGCAGCTTACGACAGGGGGGGAAGGCCGGGGAGCTGTTTTTT
TRBD1	TRBV5-1	.	TRBJ1-6	CASRSGQGTSPLHF	TGCGCCAGCAGAAGCGGACAGGGCACCTCACCCCTCCACTTT
TRBD1	TRBV27	.	TRBJ1-5	CASSLDRVRPQHF	TGTGCCAGCAGTCTGGACAGGGTCCGGCCCCAGCATTTT
TRBD1	TRBV28	once	TRBJ1-2	CASSLGTDYGYTF	TGTGCCAGCAGTTTAGGGACAGATTATGGCTACACCTTC
TRBD2	TRBV5-1	.	TRBJ2-7	CASSLRLAGDEQYF	TGCGCCAGCAGCTTGAGACTAGCGGGAGACGAGCAGTACTTC
.	TRBV11-2	.	TRBJ1-2	CATQSGDGYTF	TGTGCCACCCAGTCGGGGGATGGCTACACCTTC
TRBD1	TRBV2	.	TRBJ2-3	CASYWDSYTDTQYF	TGTGCCAGCTACTGGGACAGCTACACAGATACGCAGTATTTT
.	TRBV11-2	.	TRBJ2-4	CASSPIMGGGTAKNIQYF	TGTGCCAGCAGCCCCATCATGGGTGGGGGGACGGCCAAAAACATTCAGTACTTC
TRBD1	TRBV7-9	.	TRBJ1-6	CASSARGPRPINSPLHF	TGTGCCAGCAGCGCCAGGGGGCCCCGGCCTATTAATTCACCCCTCCACTTT
.	TRBV30	.	TRBJ1-4	CAWSQGWEKLFF	TGTGCCTGGAGCCAGGGGTGGGAAAAACTGTTTTTT
.	TRBV11-3	.	TRBJ2-1	CASSLNSASGNEQFF	TGTGCCAGCAGCTTAAACTCGGCCAGCGGCAATGAGCAGTTCTTC
.	TRBV2	once	TRBJ2-1	CASSDFGRGPSNEQFF	TGTGCCAGCAGTGACTTTGGGCGGGGGCCTTCAAATGAGCAGTTCTTC
.	TRBV2	.	TRBJ1-5	CASSDRAEGLRNQPQHF	TGTGCCAGCAGTGACAGGGCGGAGGGGCTACGCAATCAGCCCCAGCATTTT
TRBD2	TRBV11-3	.	TRBJ2-1	CASSTRDSGGADNEQFF	TGTGCCAGCAGCACCCGGGATAGCGGGGGGGCGGACAATGAGCAGTTCTTC
.	TRBV19	.	TRBJ1-1	CASSTTVNTEAFF	TGTGCCAGTAGTACCACAGTGAACACTGAAGCTTTCTTT